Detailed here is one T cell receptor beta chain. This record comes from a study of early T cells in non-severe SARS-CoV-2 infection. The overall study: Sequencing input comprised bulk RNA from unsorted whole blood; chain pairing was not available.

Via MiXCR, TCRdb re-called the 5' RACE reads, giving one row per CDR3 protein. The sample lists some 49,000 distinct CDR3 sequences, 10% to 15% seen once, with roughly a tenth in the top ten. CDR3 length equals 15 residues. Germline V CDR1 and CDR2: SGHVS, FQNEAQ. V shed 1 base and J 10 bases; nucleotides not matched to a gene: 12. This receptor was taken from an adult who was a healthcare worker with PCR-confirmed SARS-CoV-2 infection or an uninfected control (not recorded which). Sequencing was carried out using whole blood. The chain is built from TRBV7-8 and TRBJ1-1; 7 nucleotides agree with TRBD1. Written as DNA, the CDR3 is TGTGCCAGCAGCTTAGAATTGGTAGACAGGGAGGGAGCTTTCTTT. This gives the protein CASSLELVDREGAFF.